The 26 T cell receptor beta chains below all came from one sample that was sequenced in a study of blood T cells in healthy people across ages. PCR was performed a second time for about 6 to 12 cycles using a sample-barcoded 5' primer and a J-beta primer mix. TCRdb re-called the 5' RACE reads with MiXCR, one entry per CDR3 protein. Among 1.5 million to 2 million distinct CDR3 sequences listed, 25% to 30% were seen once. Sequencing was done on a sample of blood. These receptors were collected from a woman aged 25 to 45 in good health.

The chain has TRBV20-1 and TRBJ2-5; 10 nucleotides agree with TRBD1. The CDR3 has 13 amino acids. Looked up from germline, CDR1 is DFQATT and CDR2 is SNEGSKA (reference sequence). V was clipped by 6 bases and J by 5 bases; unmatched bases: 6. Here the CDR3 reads CSATGTGDETQYF. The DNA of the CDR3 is TGCAGTGCCACCGGGACAGGGGATGAGACCCAGTACTTC.

The CDR3 is CASTLTSVLQGGETQYF. The DNA for the CDR3 is TGTGCCAGCACCCTAACATCCGTTTTACAGGGTGGGGAGACCCAGTACTTC. V is TRBV12-3 or TRBV12-4 and J is TRBJ2-7; D is possibly TRBD1 (6 bases). Near its end, the DNA agrees better with TRBJ2-5, so the J call may be wrong. The CDR3 is made up of 17 amino acids.

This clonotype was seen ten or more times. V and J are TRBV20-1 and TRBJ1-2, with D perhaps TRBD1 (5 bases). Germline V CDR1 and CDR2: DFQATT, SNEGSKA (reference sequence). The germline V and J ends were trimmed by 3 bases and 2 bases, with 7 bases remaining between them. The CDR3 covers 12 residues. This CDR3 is CSASRQNYGYTF. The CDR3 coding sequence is TGCAGTGCTAGTCGACAGAACTATGGCTACACCTTC.

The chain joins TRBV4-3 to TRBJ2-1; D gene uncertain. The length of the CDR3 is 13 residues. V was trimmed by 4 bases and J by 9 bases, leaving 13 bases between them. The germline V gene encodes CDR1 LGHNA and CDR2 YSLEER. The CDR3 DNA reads TGCGCCAGCAGCCCAGCGATGGGGATTGAGCAGTTCTTC. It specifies CASSPAMGIEQFF.

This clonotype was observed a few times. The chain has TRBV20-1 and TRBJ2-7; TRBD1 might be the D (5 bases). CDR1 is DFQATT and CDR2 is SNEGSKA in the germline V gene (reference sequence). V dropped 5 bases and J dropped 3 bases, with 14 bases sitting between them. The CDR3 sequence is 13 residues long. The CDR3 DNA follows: TGCAGTGCTTCGCAGGGTTCCGGCTACGAGCAGTACTTC. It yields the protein CSASQGSGYEQYF.

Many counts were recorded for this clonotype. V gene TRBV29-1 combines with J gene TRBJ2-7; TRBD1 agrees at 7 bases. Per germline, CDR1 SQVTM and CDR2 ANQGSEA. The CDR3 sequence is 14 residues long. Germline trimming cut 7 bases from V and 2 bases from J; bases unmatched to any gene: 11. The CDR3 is CSARGDSRAYEQYF. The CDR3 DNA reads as TGCAGCGCAAGAGGGGACAGCCGGGCCTACGAGCAGTACTTC.

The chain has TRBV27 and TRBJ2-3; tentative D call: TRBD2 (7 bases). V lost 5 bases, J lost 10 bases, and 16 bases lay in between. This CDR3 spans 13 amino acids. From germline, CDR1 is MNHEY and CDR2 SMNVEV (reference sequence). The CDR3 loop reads CASSPSTGGPQYF. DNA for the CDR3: TGTGCCAGCAGTCCAAGTACGGGGGGCCCGCAGTATTTT.

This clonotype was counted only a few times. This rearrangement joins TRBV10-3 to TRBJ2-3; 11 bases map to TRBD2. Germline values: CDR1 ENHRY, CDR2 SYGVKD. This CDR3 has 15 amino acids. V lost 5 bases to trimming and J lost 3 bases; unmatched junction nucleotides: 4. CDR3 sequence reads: CAISSSGGGTDTQYF. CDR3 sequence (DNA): TGTGCCATCAGTAGTAGCGGGGGGGGAACAGATACGCAGTATTTT.

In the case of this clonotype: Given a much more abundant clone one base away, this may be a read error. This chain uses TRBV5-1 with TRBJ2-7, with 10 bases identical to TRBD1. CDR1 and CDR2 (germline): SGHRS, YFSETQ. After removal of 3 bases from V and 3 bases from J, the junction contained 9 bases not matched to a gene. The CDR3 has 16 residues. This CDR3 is CASSSVGTGDFYEQYV. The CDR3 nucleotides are TGCGCCAGCAGCTCTGTGGGGACAGGGGACTTCTACGAGCAGTACGTC.

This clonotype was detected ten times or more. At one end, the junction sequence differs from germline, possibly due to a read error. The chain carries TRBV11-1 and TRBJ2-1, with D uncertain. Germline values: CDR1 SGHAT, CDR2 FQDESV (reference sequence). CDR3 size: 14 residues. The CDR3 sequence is CASSLLSSYNEQFF. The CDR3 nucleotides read TGCGCCAGCAGCTTACTTAGCTCCTACAATGAGCAGTTCTTC.

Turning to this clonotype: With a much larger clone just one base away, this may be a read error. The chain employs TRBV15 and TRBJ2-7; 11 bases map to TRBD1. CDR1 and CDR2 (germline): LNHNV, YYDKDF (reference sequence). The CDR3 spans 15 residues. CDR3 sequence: CTTSRPGTGGDEQYF. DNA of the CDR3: TGTACCACCAGCAGACCCGGGACAGGGGGTGACGAGCAGTACTTC.

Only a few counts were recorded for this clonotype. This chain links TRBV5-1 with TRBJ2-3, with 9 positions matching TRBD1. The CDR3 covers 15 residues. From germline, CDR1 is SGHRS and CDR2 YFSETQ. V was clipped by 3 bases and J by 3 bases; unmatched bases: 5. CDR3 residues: CASSSTGGRTDTQYF. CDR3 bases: TGCGCCAGCAGCTCCACAGGGGGCAGGACAGATACGCAGTATTTT.

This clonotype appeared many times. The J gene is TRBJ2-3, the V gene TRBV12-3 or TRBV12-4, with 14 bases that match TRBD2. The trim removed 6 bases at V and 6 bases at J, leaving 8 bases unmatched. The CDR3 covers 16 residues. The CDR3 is CASSPGTSGRSDTQYF. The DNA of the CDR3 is TGTGCCAGCAGCCCTGGGACTAGCGGGAGATCCGATACGCAGTATTTT.

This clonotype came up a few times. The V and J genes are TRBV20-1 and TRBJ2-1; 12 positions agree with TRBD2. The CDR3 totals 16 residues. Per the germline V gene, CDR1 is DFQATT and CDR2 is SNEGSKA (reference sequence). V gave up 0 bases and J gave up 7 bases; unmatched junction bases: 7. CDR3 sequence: CSARDRETSGRNEQFF. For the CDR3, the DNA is TGCAGTGCTAGAGATCGCGAGACTAGCGGGAGAAATGAGCAGTTCTTC.

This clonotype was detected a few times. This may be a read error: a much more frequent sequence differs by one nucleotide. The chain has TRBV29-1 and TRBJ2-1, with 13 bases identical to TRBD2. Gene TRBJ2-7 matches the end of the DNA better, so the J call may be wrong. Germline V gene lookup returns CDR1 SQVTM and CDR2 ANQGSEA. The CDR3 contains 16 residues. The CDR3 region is CSVQGLAGAPYNEQYF. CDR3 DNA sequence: TGCAGCGTACAAGGACTAGCGGGAGCACCCTACAATGAGCAGTACTTC.

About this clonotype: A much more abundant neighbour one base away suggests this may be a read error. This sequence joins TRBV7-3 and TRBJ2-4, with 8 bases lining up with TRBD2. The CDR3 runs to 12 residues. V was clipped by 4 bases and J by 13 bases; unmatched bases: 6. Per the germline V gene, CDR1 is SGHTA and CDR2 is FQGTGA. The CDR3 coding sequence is TGTGCCAGCAGCTCACAAGCGGGGGAGCAGTACTTC. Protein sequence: CASSSQAGEQYF.

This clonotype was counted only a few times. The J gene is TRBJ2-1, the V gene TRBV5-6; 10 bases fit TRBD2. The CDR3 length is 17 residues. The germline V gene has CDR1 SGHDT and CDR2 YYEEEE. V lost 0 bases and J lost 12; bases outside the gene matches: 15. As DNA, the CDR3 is TGTGCCAGCAGCTTGGTGCGTGGGCTAGCGGGAGTGGTGGTGCAGTTCTTC. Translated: CASSLVRGLAGVVVQFF.

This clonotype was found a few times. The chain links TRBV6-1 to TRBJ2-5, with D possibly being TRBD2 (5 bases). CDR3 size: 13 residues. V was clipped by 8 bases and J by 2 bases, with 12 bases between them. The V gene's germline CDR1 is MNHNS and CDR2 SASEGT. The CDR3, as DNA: TGTGCCAGCGCGGAGGAGTGGCAAGAGACCCAGTACTTC. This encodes CASAEEWQETQYF.

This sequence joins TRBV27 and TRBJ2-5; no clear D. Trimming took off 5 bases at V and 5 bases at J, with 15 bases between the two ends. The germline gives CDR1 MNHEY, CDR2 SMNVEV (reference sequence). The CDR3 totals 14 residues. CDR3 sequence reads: CASSVAPLLETQYF. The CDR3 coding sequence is TGTGCCAGCAGTGTGGCCCCTCTACTGGAGACCCAGTACTTC.

Here the CDR3 reads CASSFGTGGPKGYTF. CDR3 DNA sequence: TGTGCCAGCAGTTTTGGGACAGGGGGCCCGAAAGGCTACACCTTC. This chain uses TRBV12-3 or TRBV12-4 with TRBJ1-2, with 12 bases fitting TRBD1. After removal of 3 bases from V and 8 bases from J, the junction contained 7 bases not matched to a gene. This CDR3 is built from 15 residues.

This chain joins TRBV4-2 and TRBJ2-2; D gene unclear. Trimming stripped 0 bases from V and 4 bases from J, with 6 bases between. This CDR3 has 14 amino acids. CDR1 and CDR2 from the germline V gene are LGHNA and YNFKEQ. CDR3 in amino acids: CASSQDSSTGELFF. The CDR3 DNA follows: TGTGCCAGCAGCCAAGATTCCAGCACCGGGGAGCTGTTTTTT.

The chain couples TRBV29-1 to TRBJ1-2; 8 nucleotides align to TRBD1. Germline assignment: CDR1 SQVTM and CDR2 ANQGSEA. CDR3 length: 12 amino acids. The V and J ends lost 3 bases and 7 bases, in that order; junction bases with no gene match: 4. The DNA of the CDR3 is TGCAGCGTTGAGTCAGGGGGCCGTGGCTACACCTTC. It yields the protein CSVESGGRGYTF.

DNA for the CDR3: TGTGCCATCAGGGGGACAGGGGACAACAATGAGCAGTTCTTC. Translated: CAIRGTGDNNEQFF. The chain joins TRBV10-3 to TRBJ2-1; 10 positions match TRBD1. The CDR3 runs to 14 residues. J was trimmed by 5 bases and V by 6 bases; bases with no gene match: 4. Germline assignment: CDR1 ENHRY and CDR2 SYGVKD.

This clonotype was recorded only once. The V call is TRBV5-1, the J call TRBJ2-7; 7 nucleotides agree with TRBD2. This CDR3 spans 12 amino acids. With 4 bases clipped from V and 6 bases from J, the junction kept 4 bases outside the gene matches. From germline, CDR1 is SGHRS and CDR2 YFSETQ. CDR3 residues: CASSGEGREQYF. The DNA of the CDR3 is TGCGCCAGCAGCGGGGAGGGACGCGAGCAGTACTTC. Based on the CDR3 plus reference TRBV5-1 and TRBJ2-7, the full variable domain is KAGVTQTPRYLIKTRGQQVTLSCSPISGHRSVSWYQQTPGQGLQFLFEYFSETQRNKGNFPGRFSGRQFSNSRSEMNVSTLELGDSALYLCASSGEGREQYFGPGTRLTVT.

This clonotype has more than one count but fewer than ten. The CDR3 DNA follows: TGTGCCAGCAAGACCCGAGGGGCCGGGGCCAACGTCCTGACTTTC. Its translation: CASKTRGAGANVLTF. The V and J genes are TRBV12-3 or TRBV12-4 and TRBJ2-6; the D call may be TRBD1 or TRBD2 (5 bases each). CDR3 size: 15 residues. Deletions cut 7 bases from V and 4 bases from J, with 14 bases between.

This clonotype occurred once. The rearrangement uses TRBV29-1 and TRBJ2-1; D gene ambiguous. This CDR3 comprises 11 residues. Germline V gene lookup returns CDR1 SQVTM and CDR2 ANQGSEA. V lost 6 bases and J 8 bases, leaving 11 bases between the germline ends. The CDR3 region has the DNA TGCAGCGTCCAAGGCCGTTATGAGCAGTTCTTC. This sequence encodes CSVQGRYEQFF.